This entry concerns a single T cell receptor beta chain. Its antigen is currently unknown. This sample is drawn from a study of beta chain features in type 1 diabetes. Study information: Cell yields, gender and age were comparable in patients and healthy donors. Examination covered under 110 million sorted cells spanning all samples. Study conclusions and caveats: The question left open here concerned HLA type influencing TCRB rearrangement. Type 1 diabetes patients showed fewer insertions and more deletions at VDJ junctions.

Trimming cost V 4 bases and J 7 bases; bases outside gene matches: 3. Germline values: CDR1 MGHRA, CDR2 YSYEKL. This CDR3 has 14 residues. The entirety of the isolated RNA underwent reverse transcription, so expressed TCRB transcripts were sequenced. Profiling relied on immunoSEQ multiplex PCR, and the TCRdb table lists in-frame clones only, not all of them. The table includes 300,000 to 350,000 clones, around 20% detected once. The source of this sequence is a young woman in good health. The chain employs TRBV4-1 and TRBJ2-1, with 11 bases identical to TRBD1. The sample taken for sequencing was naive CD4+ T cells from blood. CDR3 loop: CASSRDRGMNEQFF. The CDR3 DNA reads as TGCGCCAGCAGCCGGGACAGGGGGATGAATGAGCAGTTCTTC.